Following are 18 T cell receptor beta chains from one sample sequenced in a study of blood T cell repertoires in COVID-19. TCRdb keeps only in-frame clones here, not all; method: immunoSEQ multiplex PCR. The sample carries roughly 59,000 clones, 76% recorded once. The sample comprised peripheral blood. Receptor source: a woman between 45 and 60 years old with active or convalescent COVID-19.

The gene calls are TRBV5-1 and TRBJ1-4; no clear D. There are 15 residues in the CDR3. The germline V gene has CDR1 SGHRS and CDR2 YFSETQ. Trimming removed 2 bases from V and 7 bases from J, with 15 bases in between. The CDR3 sequence is CASSFEPGIGEKLFF. Written as DNA, the CDR3 is TGCGCCAGCAGCTTTGAGCCGGGAATCGGTGAAAAACTGTTTTTT.

This chain joins TRBV5-1 and TRBJ2-7; the D is unclear. V shed 0 bases and J shed 2 bases, with 15 bases lying between them. The CDR3 runs 16 residues. The germline CDR1 and CDR2 sequences are SGHRS and YFSETQ. CDR3: CASSLDSLTNTYEQYF. For the CDR3, the DNA is TGCGCCAGCAGCTTGGACTCTCTAACCAATACCTACGAGCAGTACTTC.

The chain joins TRBV2 to TRBJ1-1; D ambiguous. Germline CDR1 and CDR2: SNHLY and FYNNEI. Trimming removed 8 bases from V and 3 bases from J, with 7 bases in between. The CDR3 contains 11 residues. CDR3 residues: CASGAYTEAFF. DNA of the CDR3: TGTGCCAGCGGAGCTTACACTGAAGCTTTCTTT.

The chain joins TRBV6-2 or TRBV6-3 to TRBJ2-3, with 9 bases that match TRBD2. With V trimmed by 0 bases and J by 2 bases, 3 bases remained unmatched. Germline CDR1 is MNHEY and CDR2 is SVGEGT. The CDR3 sequence is 16 residues long. The CDR3 DNA reads TGTGCCAGCAGTTACTCGTCTAGCGGGGCCACAGATACGCAGTATTTT. Its protein is CASSYSSSGATDTQYF.

The V and J genes are TRBV28 and TRBJ2-5; TRBD2 aligns across 11 bases. This CDR3 is 16 amino acids long. The germline V gene has CDR1 MDHEN and CDR2 SYDVKM. V lost 6 bases, J lost 5 bases, and 11 bases stayed unmatched. The CDR3 DNA follows: TGTGCCAGCAGCTCTCTTGGTGTAGCGGGGGGGGAGACCCAGTACTTC. Translation: CASSSLGVAGGETQYF.

The rearrangement joins TRBV18 to TRBJ2-2, with a tentative D call TRBD1 (6 bases). CDR1 and CDR2 from the germline V gene are KGHSH and LQKENI. With 2 bases removed from V and 6 bases from J, the gap between germline ends came to 13 bases. The CDR3 is made up of 15 amino acids. The CDR3 sequence is CASSPGGLVPGELFF. The CDR3 bases are TGTGCCAGCTCACCAGGGGGCCTTGTTCCCGGGGAGCTGTTTTTT.

The V gene is TRBV27, the J gene TRBJ2-1; 14 nucleotides line up with TRBD2. Germline values: CDR1 MNHEY, CDR2 SMNVEV (reference sequence). The CDR3 is 21 amino acids. J gave up 0 bases and V 2 bases, and 12 bases lay outside the gene matches. The CDR3: CASSLRYSRTSGGRSYNEQFF. As DNA, the CDR3 is TGTGCCAGCAGTTTAAGGTACTCTCGGACTAGCGGGGGGCGCTCCTACAATGAGCAGTTCTTC.

CDR3 sequence (DNA): TGTGCCAGCAGTTACTTACTGACGGGGGGTAGCGCTGAAGCTTTCTTT. This codes for CASSYLLTGGSAEAFF. V and J are TRBV6-5 and TRBJ1-1, with D possibly being TRBD1 (5 bases). Per the germline V gene, CDR1 is MNHEY and CDR2 is SVGAGI. The length of the CDR3 is 16 residues. Trimming stripped 1 base from V and 6 bases from J, with 18 bases between.

In its sample, this clone was seen many times. The V gene is TRBV5-4, the J gene TRBJ2-3; unclear D gene. Trimming took 0 bases from V and 0 from J, leaving 11 bases between them. This CDR3 contains 16 residues. Germline CDR1 is SGHNT and CDR2 is YYREEE (reference sequence). The CDR3 region has the DNA TGTGCCAGCAGCTTGGACGCTCGAACTAGCACAGATACGCAGTATTTT. Protein sequence: CASSLDARTSTDTQYF.

The genes are TRBV4-3 and TRBJ1-2; D is perhaps TRBD1 (6 bases). CDR1 is LGHNA and CDR2 is YSLEER in the germline V gene. Trimming took off 5 bases at V and 1 base at J, with 14 bases between the two ends. The CDR3 length is 15 residues. The CDR3: CASSARWTVNYGYTF. CDR3 bases: TGCGCCAGCAGCGCCCGTTGGACAGTTAACTATGGCTACACCTTC.

The chain couples TRBV14 to TRBJ1-2, with no clear D. The CDR3 contains 15 residues. V was cut by 4 bases and J by 5 bases, with 17 bases left in between. Germline CDR1 is SGHDN and CDR2 is FVKESK. DNA for the CDR3: TGTGCCAGCAGCCTTGCGGCGGGGAGCATTTATGGCTACACCTTC. Protein product: CASSLAAGSIYGYTF.

This chain's CDR3 is CASSVETDPWNGYTF. The CDR3 DNA follows: TGTGCCAGCAGCGTAGAAACAGACCCCTGGAATGGCTACACCTTC. The chain recombines TRBV9 with TRBJ1-2; D remains ambiguous. Germline lookup yields CDR1 SGDLS and CDR2 YYNGEE. V lost 0 bases and J 6 bases, leaving 15 bases between the germline ends. The CDR3 runs 15 residues.

This chain links TRBV7-2 with TRBJ2-1, with D possibly being TRBD2 (7 bases). The length of the CDR3 is 15 residues. CDR1 and CDR2 (germline): SGHTA, FQGNSA. V lost 1 base and J 7 bases, leaving 14 bases between the germline ends. This CDR3 reads CASSLEGGDLNEQFF. The CDR3 DNA reads as TGTGCCAGCAGCTTAGAGGGGGGGGATCTAAATGAGCAGTTCTTC.

The chain uses TRBV19 and TRBJ2-2, with 13 bases fitting TRBD2. CDR1 is LNHDA, CDR2 SQIVND, per germline (reference sequence). The CDR3 sequence is 17 residues long. The junction had 5 bases not matched to a gene; V was cut back by 4 bases and J by 3 bases. The CDR3, as DNA: TGTGCCAGTAGTACCCGGACTAGCGGGAGTTACACCGGGGAGCTGTTTTTT. This codes for CASSTRTSGSYTGELFF.

This sequence joins TRBV5-1 and TRBJ2-3; D not resolved. Germline values: CDR1 SGHRS, CDR2 YFSETQ. The CDR3 contains 14 residues. V gave up 2 bases and J gave up 2 bases, with 9 bases separating them. Here the CDR3 reads CASSFQRPTDTQYF. The CDR3 DNA is TGCGCCAGCAGCTTTCAGCGCCCCACAGATACGCAGTATTTT.

This rearrangement joins TRBV2 to TRBJ2-7, with D unclear. Per germline, CDR1 SNHLY and CDR2 FYNNEI. V was trimmed by 7 bases and J by 2 bases, leaving 12 bases between them. The CDR3 contains 13 residues. This chain's CDR3 is CASTVAKTYEQYF. Here the CDR3 DNA reads TGTGCCAGCACCGTAGCTAAAACCTACGAGCAGTACTTC.

V usage is TRBV20-1 and J usage is TRBJ2-1; no reliable D call. The germline V and J ends were trimmed by 3 bases and 3 bases, with 6 bases remaining between them. The germline V gene encodes CDR1 DFQATT and CDR2 SNEGSKA (reference sequence). This CDR3 spans 12 amino acids. The CDR3 reads CSASSVYNEQFF. The CDR3 DNA sequence: TGCAGTGCTAGTTCGGTCTACAATGAGCAGTTCTTC.

This clone appeared once. The chain uses TRBV2 and TRBJ2-7; D might be TRBD1 (5 bases). The germline CDR1 and CDR2 sequences are SNHLY and FYNNEI. V lost 2 bases to trimming and J lost 0 bases, with 14 bases between them. The CDR3 consists of 16 residues. CDR3 bases: TGTGCCAGCAGTGAATATCTCAGGGCCTCCTCCTACGAGCAGTACTTC. This sequence encodes CASSEYLRASSYEQYF.